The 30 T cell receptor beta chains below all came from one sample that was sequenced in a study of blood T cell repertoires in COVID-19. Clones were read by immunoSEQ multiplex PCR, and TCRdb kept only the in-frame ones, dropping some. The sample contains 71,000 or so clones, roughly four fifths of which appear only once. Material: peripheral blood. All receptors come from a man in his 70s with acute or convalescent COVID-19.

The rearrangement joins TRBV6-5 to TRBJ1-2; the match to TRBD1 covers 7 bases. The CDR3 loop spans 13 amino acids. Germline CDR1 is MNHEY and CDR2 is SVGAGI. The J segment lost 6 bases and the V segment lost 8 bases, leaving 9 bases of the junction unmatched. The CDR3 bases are TGTGCCAGCTGCCTCGACAGGGTTAATGGCTACACCTTC. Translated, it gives CASCLDRVNGYTF.

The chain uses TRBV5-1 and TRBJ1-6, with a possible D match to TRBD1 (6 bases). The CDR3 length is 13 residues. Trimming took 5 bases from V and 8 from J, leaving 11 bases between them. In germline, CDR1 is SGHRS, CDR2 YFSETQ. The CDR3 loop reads CASRQNRDSPLHF. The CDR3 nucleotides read TGCGCCAGCAGACAAAACAGGGATTCACCCCTCCACTTT. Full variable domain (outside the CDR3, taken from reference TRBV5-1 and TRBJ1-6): KAGVTQTPRYLIKTRGQQVTLSCSPISGHRSVSWYQQTPGQGLQFLFEYFSETQRNKGNFPGRFSGRQFSNSRSEMNVSTLELGDSALYLCASRQNRDSPLHFGNGTRLTVT.

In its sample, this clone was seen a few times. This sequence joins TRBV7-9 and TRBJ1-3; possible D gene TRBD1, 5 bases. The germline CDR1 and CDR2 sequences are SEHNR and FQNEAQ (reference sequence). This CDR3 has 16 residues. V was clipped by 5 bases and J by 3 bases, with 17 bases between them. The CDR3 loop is CASSPLGASDGNTIYF. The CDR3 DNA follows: TGTGCCAGCAGCCCGCTAGGGGCGTCGGATGGAAACACCATATATTTT.

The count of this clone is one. The CDR3 is CASSPSPDGLGNEKLFF. CDR3 DNA sequence: TGTGCCAGCAGTCCTAGCCCCGACGGACTTGGCAATGAAAAACTGTTTTTT. The chain uses TRBV6-6 and TRBJ1-4; no firm D call. The CDR3 runs to 17 residues. V shed 5 bases and J shed 5 bases, with 21 bases lying between them. CDR1 is MNHNY, CDR2 SVGAGI, per germline (reference sequence).

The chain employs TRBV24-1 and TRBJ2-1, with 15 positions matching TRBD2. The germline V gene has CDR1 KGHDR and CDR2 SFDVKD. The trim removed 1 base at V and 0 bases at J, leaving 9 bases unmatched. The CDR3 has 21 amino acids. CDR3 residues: CATSDFQGLAGGESSYNEQFF. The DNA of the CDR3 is TGTGCCACCAGTGATTTTCAGGGACTAGCGGGAGGAGAGAGCTCCTACAATGAGCAGTTCTTC.

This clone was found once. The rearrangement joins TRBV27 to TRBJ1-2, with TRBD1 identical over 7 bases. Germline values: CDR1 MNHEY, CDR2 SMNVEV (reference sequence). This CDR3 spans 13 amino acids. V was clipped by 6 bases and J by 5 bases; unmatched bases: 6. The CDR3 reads CASSRDREYGYTF. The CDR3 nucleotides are TGTGCCAGCAGCCGGGACAGAGAGTATGGCTACACCTTC.

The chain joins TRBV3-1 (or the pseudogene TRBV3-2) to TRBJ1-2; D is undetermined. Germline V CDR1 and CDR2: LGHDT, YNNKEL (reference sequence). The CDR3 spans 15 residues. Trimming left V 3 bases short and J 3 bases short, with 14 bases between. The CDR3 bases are TGTGCCAGCAGCCAGTTTGAACAGATGGACTATGGCTACACCTTC. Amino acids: CASSQFEQMDYGYTF.

The CDR3 sequence: CASSEAKRGPEAFF. Here the CDR3 DNA reads TGTGCCAGCAGTGAAGCTAAAAGGGGGCCTGAAGCTTTCTTT. The chain joins TRBV6-1 to TRBJ1-1; 7 bases are shared with TRBD1. Germline V lookup: CDR1 MNHNS, CDR2 SASEGT. The CDR3 is 14 residues long. V shed 0 bases and J 6 bases; nucleotides not matched to a gene: 4.

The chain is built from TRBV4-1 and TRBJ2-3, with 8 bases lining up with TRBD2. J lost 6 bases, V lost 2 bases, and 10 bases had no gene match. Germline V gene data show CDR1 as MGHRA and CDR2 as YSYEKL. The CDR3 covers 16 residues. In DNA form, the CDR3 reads TGCGCCAGCAGCCAAACTCCGGGACTAGGGGGGGATACGCAGTATTTT. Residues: CASSQTPGLGGDTQYF.

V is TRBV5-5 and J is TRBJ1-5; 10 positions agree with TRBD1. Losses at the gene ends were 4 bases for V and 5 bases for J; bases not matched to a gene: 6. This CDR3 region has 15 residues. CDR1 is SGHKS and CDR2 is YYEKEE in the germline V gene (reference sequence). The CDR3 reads CASSITGTGDQPQHF. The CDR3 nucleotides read TGTGCCAGCAGCATAACCGGGACAGGGGATCAGCCCCAGCATTTT.

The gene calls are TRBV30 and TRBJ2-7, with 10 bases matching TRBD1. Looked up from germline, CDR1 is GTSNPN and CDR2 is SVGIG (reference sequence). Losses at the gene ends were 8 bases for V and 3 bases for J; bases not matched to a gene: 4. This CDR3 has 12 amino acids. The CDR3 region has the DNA TGTGCCGGGACAGGGGATCGCTACGAGCAGTACTTC. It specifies CAGTGDRYEQYF.

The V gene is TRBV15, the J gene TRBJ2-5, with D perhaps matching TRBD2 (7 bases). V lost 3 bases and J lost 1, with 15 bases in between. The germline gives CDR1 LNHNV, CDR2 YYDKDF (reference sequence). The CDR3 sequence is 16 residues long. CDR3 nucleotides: TGTGCCACCAGCAGGGGGGGCCCTAGCGGCCAAGAGACCCAGTACTTC. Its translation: CATSRGGPSGQETQYF.

The CDR3: CASSSPGQQETQYF. The CDR3 DNA follows: TGCGCCAGCAGCTCCCCGGGACAGCAAGAGACCCAGTACTTC. The genes are TRBV5-1 and TRBJ2-5, with 7 bases identical to TRBD1. The CDR3 is 14 residues long. The V and J ends lost 3 bases and 2 bases, in that order; junction bases with no gene match: 4. Germline CDR1 is SGHRS and CDR2 is YFSETQ. Full variable domain (missing parts from reference TRBV5-1 and TRBJ2-5): KAGVTQTPRYLIKTRGQQVTLSCSPISGHRSVSWYQQTPGQGLQFLFEYFSETQRNKGNFPGRFSGRQFSNSRSEMNVSTLELGDSALYLCASSSPGQQETQYFGPGTRLLVL.

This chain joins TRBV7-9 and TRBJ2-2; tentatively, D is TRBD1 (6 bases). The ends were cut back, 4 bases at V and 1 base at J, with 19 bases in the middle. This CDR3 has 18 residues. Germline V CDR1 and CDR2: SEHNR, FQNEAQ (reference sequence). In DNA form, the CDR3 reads TGTGCCAGCAGCTCGTTTGGGGTCGGCAGGGGGAACACCGGGGAGCTGTTTTTT. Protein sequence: CASSSFGVGRGNTGELFF.

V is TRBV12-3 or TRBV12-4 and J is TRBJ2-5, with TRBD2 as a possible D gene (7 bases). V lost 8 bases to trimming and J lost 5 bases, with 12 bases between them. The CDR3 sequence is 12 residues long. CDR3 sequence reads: CASEGGGETQYF. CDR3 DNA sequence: TGTGCCAGCGAAGGGGGAGGGGAGACCCAGTACTTC.

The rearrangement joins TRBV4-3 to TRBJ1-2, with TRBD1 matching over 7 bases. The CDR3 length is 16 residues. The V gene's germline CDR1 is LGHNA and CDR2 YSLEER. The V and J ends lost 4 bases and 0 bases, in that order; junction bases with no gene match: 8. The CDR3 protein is CASSRLPDRSNYGYTF. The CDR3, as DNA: TGCGCCAGCAGCCGATTACCGGACAGGTCTAACTATGGCTACACCTTC.

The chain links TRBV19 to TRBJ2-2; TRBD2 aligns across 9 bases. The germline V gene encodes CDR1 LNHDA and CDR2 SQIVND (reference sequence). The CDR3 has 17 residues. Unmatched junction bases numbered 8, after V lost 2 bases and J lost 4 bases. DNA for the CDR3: TGTGCCAGTAGTATATCATCTAGCGGGACGCGCACCGGGGAGCTGTTTTTT. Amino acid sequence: CASSISSSGTRTGELFF.

CDR3 nucleotide sequence: TGCGCCAGCAGCCTAGAAGCGGGAGGGCGTACCGTAGATACGCAGTATTTT. Translation gives CASSLEAGGRTVDTQYF. The V gene is TRBV5-1, the J gene TRBJ2-3; TRBD2 agrees at 10 bases. The length of the CDR3 is 17 residues. The germline V gene has CDR1 SGHRS and CDR2 YFSETQ. Losses at the gene ends were 4 bases for V and 5 bases for J; bases not matched to a gene: 13.

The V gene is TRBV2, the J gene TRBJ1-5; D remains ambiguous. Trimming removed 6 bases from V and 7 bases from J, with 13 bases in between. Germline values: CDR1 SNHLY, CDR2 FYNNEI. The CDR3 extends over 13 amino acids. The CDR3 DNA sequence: TGTGCCAGCAGGATAACGACGGGGCAGCCCCAGCATTTT. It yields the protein CASRITTGQPQHF.

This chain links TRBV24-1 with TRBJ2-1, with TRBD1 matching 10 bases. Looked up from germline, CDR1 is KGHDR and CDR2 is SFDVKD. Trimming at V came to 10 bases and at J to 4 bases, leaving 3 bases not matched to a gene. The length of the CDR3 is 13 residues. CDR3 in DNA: TGTGCCACTGGGACAGGGGCATACAATGAGCAGTTCTTC. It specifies CATGTGAYNEQFF.

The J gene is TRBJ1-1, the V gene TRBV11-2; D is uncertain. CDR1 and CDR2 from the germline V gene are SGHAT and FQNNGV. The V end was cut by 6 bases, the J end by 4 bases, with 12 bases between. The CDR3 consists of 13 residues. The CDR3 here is CASRRDLGTEAFF. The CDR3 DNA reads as TGTGCCAGCAGGCGGGATTTGGGCACTGAAGCTTTCTTT.

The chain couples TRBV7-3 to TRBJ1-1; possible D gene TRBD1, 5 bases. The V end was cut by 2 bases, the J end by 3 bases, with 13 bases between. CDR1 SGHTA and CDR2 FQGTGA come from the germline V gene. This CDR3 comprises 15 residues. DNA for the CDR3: TGTGCCAGCAGCTTACAGGGAGGGGAGTACACTGAAGCTTTCTTT. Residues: CASSLQGGEYTEAFF.

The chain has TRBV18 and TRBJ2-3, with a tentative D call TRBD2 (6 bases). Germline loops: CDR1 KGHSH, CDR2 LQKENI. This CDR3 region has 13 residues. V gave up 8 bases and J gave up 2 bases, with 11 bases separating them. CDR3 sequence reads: CASGRRTTDTQYF. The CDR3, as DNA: TGTGCCAGCGGGAGGAGGACCACAGATACGCAGTATTTT. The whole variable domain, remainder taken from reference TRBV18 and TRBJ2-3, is NAGVMQNPRHLVRRRGQEARLRCSPMKGHSHVYWYRQLPEEGLKFMVYLQKENIIDESGMPKERFSAEFPKEGPSILRIQQVVRGDSAAYFCASGRRTTDTQYFGPGTRLTVL.

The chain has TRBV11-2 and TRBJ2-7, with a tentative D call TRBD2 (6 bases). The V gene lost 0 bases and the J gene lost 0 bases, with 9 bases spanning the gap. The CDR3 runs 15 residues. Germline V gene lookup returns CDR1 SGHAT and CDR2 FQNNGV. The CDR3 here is CASSLDSGGSYEQYF. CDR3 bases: TGTGCCAGCAGCTTAGACTCCGGGGGCTCCTACGAGCAGTACTTC.

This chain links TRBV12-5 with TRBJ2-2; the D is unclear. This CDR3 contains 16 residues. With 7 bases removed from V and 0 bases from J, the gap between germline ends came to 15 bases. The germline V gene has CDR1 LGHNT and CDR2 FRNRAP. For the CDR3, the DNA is TGTGCTAGTGCCGTATCCAAACTCGCGAACACCGGGGAGCTGTTTTTT. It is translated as CASAVSKLANTGELFF.

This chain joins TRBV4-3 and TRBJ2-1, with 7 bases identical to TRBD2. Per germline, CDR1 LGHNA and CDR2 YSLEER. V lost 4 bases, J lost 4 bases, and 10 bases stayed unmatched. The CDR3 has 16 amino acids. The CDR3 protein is CASSRTSVTLYNEQFF. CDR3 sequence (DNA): TGCGCCAGCAGCCGAACTAGCGTCACCTTGTACAATGAGCAGTTCTTC.

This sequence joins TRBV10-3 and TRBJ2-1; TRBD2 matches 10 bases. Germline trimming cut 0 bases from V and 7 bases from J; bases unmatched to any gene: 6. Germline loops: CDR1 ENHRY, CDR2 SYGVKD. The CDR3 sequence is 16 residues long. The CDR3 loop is CAISESNTSGKNEQFF. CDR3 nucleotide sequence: TGTGCCATCAGTGAGTCGAACACTAGCGGGAAGAATGAGCAGTTCTTC.

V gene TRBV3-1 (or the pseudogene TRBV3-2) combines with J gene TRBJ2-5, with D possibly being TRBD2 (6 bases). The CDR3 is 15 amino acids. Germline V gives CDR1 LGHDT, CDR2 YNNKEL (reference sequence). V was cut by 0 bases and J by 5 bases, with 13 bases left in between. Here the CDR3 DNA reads TGTGCCAGCAGCCAAGAAGGAGGGGTAGTGGAGACCCAGTACTTC. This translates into CASSQEGGVVETQYF.

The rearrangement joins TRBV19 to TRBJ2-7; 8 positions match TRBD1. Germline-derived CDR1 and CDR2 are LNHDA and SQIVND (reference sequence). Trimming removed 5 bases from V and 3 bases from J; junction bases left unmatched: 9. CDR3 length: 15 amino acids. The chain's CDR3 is CASSPNTGGSYEQYF. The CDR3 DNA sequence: TGTGCCAGTAGTCCGAATACAGGGGGTAGCTACGAGCAGTACTTC.

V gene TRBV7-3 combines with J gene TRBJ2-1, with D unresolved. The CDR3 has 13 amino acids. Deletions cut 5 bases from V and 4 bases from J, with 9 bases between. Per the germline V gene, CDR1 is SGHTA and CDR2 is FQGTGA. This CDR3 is CASSPYIYNEQFF. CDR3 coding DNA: TGTGCCAGCAGCCCATACATTTACAATGAGCAGTTCTTC.